This is a list of T cell receptor beta chains from one sample in a study of T cells in Graves' hyperthyroidism and ophthalmopathy. TCRdb independently ran MiXCR on the multiplex PCR reads; one entry per CDR3 protein. The sample yields around 530,000 distinct CDR3 sequences, over 15% seen once. Sequencing input: blood. These TCRs come from a woman aged 18-30 years with Graves' ophthalmopathy. CDR3s include the opening cysteine and the closing phenylalanine or tryptophan. Each record gives: J gene, clone size, V gene, D gene, CDR3 length, CDR3 protein, CDR3 DNA. D genes are given only for firm matches. Size is omitted from some rows. Given values are once, few, many or a class for expanded clones.

>TRBJ1-1|many|TRBV2|NA|13
CASSEVGGKVSFF
TGTGCCAGCAGTGAAGTCGGAGGGAAGGTCTCTTTCTTT
>TRBJ2-2|NA|TRBV29-1|NA|13
CSIRTENTGELFF
TGCAGCATCCGGACAGAGAACACCGGGGAGCTGTTTTTT
>TRBJ1-1|NA|TRBV20-1|TRBD1|17
CSAKTGQGWQYDTEAFF
TGCAGTGCTAAAACCGGACAGGGTTGGCAGTACGACACTGAAGCTTTCTTT
>TRBJ2-1|NA|TRBV6-2/TRBV6-3|TRBD1|18
CASTKRGRGDRGYNEQFF
TGTGCCAGCACCAAAAGGGGGCGGGGGGACAGGGGTTACAATGAGCAGTTCTTC
>TRBJ2-6|many|TRBV6-6|NA|19
CASSYLGQRINSGANVLTF
TGTGCCAGCAGTTACTTAGGGCAGCGAATCAATTCTGGGGCCAACGTCCTGACTTTC
>TRBJ2-4|few|TRBV12-3/TRBV12-4|NA|13
CASSVKAKNIQYF
TGTGCCAGCAGTGTAAAAGCCAAAAACATTCAGTACTTC
>TRBJ2-1|NA|TRBV5-1|NA|16
CASSLVAGRSNNEQFF
TGTGCCAGCAGCTTGGTAGCTGGGCGGAGCAACAATGAGCAGTTCTTC
>TRBJ1-5|few|TRBV11-3|NA|16
CASSPGGEYSNQPQHF
TGTGCCAGCAGCCCGGGGGGAGAGTATAGCAATCAGCCCCAGCATTTT
>TRBJ2-5|NA|TRBV12-3/TRBV12-4|TRBD2|15
CASSFLAGGPETQYF
TGTGCCAGCAGTTTTCTAGCGGGGGGGCCCGAGACCCAGTACTTC
>TRBJ2-5|once|TRBV20-1|TRBD2|16
CSARETLSSGRETQYF
TGCAGTGCTAGAGAAACCCTAAGTAGCGGGAGAGAGACCCAGTACTTC
>TRBJ2-1|NA|TRBV20-1|NA|13
CSAPRGGLNEQFF
TGCAGTGCACCTAGGGGGGGGCTCAATGAGCAGTTCTTC
>TRBJ1-5|NA|TRBV20-1|NA|11
CSVEGNQPQHF
TGCAGTGTCGAGGGCAATCAGCCCCAGCATTTT
>TRBJ2-1|many|TRBV10-3|NA|16
CAISQNSGSSYNEQFF
TGTGCCATCAGTCAAAATAGCGGAAGCTCCTACAATGAGCAGTTCTTC
>TRBJ1-1|many|TRBV29-1|NA|13
CSAQTGLNTEAFF
TGCAGCGCCCAAACAGGGCTGAACACTGAAGCTTTCTTT
>TRBJ1-5|NA|TRBV5-4|NA|16
CASSLGGEAYNQPQHF
TGTGCCAGCAGCTTGGGAGGGGAGGCTTACAATCAGCCCCAGCATTTT
>TRBJ2-7|NA|TRBV6-1|NA|14
CASIAGPGWGEQYF
TGTGCCAGCATCGCAGGTCCAGGGTGGGGAGAGCAGTACTTC
>TRBJ2-7|many|TRBV27|TRBD1|13
CASSETGVSEQYF
TGTGCCAGCAGCGAGACAGGGGTTAGCGAGCAGTACTTC
>TRBJ2-3|many|TRBV7-2|NA|16
CASSLDPGPSTDTQYF
TGTGCCAGCAGCTTAGATCCAGGCCCGAGCACAGATACGCAGTATTTT